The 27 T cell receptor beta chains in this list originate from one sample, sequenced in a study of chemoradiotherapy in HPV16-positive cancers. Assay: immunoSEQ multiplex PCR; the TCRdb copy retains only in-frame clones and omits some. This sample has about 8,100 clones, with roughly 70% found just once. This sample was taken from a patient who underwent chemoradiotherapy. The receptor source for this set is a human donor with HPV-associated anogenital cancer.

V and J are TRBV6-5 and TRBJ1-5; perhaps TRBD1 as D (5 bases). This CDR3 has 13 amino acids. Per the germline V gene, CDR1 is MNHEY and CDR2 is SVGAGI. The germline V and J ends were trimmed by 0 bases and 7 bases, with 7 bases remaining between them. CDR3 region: CASSYSGPQPQHF. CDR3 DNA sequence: TGTGCCAGCAGTTACTCGGGACCACAGCCCCAGCATTTT.

The CDR3: CASSLKGGGTGEQFF. CDR3 coding DNA: TGTGCCAGCAGCTTAAAGGGGGGTGGGACCGGTGAGCAGTTCTTC. The V call is TRBV7-3, the J call TRBJ2-1; D is perhaps TRBD1 or TRBD2 (6 bases each). Trimming removed 1 base at V and 9 bases at J, with 16 bases between. This CDR3 is 15 amino acids long. Germline V CDR1 and CDR2: SGHTA, FQGTGA.

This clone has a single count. The CDR3 loop reads CAWSRSGQFNQPQHF. The CDR3 DNA reads TGTGCCTGGAGTAGGAGTGGACAGTTCAATCAGCCCCAGCATTTT. The chain has TRBV30 and TRBJ1-5, with TRBD1 as a possible D gene (6 bases). CDR3 size: 15 residues. Looked up from germline, CDR1 is GTSNPN and CDR2 is SVGIG (reference sequence). Trimming took off 2 bases at V and 3 bases at J, with 14 bases between the two ends.

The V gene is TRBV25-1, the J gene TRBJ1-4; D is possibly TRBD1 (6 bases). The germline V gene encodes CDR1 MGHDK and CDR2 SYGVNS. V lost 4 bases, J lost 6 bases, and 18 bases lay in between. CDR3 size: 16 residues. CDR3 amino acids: CASSAGSGDGDEKLFF. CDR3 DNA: TGTGCCAGCAGTGCCGGCTCAGGGGACGGCGATGAAAAACTGTTTTTT.

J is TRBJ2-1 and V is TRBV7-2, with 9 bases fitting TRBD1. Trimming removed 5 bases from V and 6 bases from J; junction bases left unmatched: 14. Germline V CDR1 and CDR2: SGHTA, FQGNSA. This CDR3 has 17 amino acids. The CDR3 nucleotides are TGTGCCAGCAGCACACAACTCCCGGGACAGGGCCTCAATGAGCAGTTCTTC. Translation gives CASSTQLPGQGLNEQFF.

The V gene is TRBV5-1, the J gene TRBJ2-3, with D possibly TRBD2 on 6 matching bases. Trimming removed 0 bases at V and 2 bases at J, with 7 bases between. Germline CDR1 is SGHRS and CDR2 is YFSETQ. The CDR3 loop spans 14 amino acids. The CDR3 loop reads CASSLGTTTDTQYF. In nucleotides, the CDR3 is TGCGCCAGCAGCTTGGGGACTACCACAGATACGCAGTATTTT.

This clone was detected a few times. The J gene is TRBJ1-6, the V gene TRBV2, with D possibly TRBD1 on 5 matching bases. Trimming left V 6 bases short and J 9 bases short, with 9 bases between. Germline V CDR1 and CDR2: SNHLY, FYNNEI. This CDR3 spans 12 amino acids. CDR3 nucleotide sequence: TGTGCCAGCAGGGGGACGGGTTCACCCCTCCACTTT. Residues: CASRGTGSPLHF.

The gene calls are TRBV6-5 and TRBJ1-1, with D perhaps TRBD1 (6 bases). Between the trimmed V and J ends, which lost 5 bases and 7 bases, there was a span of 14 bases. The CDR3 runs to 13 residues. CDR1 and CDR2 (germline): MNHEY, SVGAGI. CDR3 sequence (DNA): TGTGCCAGCAGTCCTACAGGACAGATTGAAGCTTTCTTT. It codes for CASSPTGQIEAFF.

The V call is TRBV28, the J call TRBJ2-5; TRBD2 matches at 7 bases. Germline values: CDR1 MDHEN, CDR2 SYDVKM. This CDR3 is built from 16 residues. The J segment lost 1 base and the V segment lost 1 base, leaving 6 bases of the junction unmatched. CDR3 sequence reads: CASSLFASGGQETQYF. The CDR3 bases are TGTGCCAGCAGTTTATTCGCCTCGGGGGGCCAAGAGACCCAGTACTTC.

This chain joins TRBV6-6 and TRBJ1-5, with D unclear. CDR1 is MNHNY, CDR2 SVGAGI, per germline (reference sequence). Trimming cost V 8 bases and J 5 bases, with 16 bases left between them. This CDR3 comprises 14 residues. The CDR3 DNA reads TGTGCCAGCCTGAGGAATTTCGTCGATCAGCCCCAGCATTTT. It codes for CASLRNFVDQPQHF.

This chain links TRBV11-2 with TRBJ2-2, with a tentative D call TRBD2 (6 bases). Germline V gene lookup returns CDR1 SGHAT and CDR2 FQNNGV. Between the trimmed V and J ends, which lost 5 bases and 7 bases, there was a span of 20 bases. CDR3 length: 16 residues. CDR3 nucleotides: TGTGCCAGCAGCCAGATTATGGGGCAGGGAGGCGGGGAGCTGTTTTTT. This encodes CASSQIMGQGGGELFF. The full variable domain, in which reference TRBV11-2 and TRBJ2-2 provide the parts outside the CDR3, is EAGVAQSPRYKIIEKRQSVAFWCNPISGHATLYWYQQILGQGPKLLIQFQNNGVVDDSQLPKDRFSAERLKGVDSTLKIQPAKLEDSAVYLCASSQIMGQGGGELFFGEGSRLTVL.

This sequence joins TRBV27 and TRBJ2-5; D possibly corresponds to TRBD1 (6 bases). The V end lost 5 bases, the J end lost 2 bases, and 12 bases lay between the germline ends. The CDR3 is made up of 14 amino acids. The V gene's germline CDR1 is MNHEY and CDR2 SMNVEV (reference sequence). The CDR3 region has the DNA TGTGCCAGCAGTCTAAAGACAGGACAAGAGACCCAGTACTTC. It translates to CASSLKTGQETQYF.

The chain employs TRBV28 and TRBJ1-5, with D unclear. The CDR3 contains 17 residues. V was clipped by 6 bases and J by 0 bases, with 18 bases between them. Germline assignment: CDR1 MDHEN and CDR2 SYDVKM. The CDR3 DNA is TGTGCCAGCAGCGTCCGACCGATCCGCTATAGCAATCAGCCCCAGCATTTT. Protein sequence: CASSVRPIRYSNQPQHF.

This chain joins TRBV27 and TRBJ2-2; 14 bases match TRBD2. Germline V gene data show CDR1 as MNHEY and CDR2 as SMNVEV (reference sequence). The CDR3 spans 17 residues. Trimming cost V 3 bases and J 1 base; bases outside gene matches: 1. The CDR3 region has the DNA TGTGCCAGCAGTTTTGGGACTAGCGGGGGGAACACCGGGGAGCTGTTTTTT. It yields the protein CASSFGTSGGNTGELFF.

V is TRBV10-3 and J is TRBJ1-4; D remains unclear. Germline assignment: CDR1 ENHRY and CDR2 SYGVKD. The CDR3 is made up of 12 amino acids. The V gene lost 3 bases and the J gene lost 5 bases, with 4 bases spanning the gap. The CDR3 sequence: CAISDPNEKLFF. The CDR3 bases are TGTGCCATCAGTGATCCAAATGAAAAACTGTTTTTT.

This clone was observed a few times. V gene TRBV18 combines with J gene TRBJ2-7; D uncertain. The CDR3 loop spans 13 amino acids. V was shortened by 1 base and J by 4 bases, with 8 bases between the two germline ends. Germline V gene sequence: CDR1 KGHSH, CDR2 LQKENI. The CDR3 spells CASSPRAEYEQYF. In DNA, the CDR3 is TGTGCCAGCTCACCACGAGCCGAGTACGAGCAGTACTTC.

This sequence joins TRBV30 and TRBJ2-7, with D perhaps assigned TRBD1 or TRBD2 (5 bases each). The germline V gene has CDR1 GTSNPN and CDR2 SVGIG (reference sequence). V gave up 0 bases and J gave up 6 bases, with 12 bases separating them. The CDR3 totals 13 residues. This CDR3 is CAWSVGVRGEQYF. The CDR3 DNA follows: TGTGCCTGGAGTGTTGGGGTGAGGGGCGAGCAGTACTTC.

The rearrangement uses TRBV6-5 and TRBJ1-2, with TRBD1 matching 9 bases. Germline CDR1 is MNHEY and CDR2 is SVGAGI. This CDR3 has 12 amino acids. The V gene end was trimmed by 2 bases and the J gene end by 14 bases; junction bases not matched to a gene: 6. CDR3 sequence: CASSYPGTGSTF. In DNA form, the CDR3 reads TGTGCCAGCAGTTACCCCGGGACAGGGTCGACCTTC.

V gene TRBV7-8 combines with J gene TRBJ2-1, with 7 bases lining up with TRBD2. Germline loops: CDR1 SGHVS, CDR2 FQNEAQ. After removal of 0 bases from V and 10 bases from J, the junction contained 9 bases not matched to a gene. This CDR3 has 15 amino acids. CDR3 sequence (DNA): TGTGCCAGCAGCTTAGCTGGGGAGGGTCTGTCCGAGCAGTTCTTC. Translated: CASSLAGEGLSEQFF.

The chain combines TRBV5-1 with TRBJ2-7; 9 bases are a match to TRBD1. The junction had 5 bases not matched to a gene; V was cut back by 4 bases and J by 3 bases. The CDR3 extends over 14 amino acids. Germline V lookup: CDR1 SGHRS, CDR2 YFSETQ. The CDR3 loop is CASSPGTGLYEQYF. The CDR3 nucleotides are TGCGCCAGCAGCCCCGGGACAGGGCTCTACGAGCAGTACTTC.

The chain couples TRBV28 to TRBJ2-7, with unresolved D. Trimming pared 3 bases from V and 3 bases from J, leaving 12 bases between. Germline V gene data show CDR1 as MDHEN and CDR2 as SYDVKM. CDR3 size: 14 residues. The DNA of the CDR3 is TGTGCCAGCAGTTTTGTGCAGGCTAACTACGAGCAGTACTTC. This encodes CASSFVQANYEQYF.

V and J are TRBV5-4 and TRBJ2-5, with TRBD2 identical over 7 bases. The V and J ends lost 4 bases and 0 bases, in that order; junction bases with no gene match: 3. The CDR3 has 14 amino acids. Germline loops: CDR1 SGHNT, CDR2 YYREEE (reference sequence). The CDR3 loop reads CASSLGTNQETQYF. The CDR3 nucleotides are TGTGCCAGCAGCCTCGGGACTAACCAAGAGACCCAGTACTTC.

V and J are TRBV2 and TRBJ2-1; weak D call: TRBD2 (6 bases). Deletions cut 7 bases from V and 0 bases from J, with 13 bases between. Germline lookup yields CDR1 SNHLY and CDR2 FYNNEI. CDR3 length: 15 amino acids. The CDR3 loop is CASTGGTLSYNEQFF. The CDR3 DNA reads TGTGCCAGCACTGGCGGGACTCTCTCCTACAATGAGCAGTTCTTC.

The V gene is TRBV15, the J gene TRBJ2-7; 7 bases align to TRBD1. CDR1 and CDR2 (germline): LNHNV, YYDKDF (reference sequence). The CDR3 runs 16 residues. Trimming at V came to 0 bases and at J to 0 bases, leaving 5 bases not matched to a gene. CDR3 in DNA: TGTGCCACCAGCAGAGATGTCGACAGGGTCTCCTACGAGCAGTACTTC. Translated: CATSRDVDRVSYEQYF.

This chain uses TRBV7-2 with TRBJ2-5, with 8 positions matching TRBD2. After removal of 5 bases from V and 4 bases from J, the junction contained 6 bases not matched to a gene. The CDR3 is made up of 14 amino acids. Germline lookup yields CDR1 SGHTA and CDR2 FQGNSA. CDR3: CASSVGGAGETQYF. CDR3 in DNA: TGTGCCAGCAGCGTCGGGGGGGCAGGAGAGACCCAGTACTTC.

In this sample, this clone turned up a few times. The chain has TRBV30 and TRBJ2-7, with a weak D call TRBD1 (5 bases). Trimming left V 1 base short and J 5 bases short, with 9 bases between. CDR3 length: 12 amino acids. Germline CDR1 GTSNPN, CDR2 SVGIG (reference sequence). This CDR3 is CAWSEGADEQYF. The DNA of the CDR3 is TGTGCCTGGAGTGAAGGGGCGGACGAGCAGTACTTC.

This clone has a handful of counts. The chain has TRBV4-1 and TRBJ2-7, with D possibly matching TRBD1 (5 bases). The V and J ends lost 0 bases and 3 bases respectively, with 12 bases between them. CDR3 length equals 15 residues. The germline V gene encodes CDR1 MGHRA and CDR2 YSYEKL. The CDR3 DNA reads TGCGCCAGCAGCCAAGAAAAAAGGCAGGGCTACGAGCAGTACTTC. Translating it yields CASSQEKRQGYEQYF.